What follows is one T cell receptor (beta chain) and its context. There is no known antigen for this receptor. No base-level quality is on record; no much larger clone is a single base apart. CD8 naive samples consisted of CD45RO-negative cells that were positively selected for CCR7, yielding a CD45RA+CCR7+ population without TemRA cells. Donors were healthy HIV-negative adults with no recently reported acute infections or vaccinations. All donors were Caucasian adults living in Nashville, Tennessee, USA. After blood collection by leukapheresis, PBMCs were isolated using Ficoll-Histopaque density gradient centrifugation and then cryopreserved in the vapor phase of liquid nitrogen. Analytical flow cytometry was used to check the purity and quantity of every magnetically sorted T cell population. Each sorted fraction had its genomic DNA isolated and then quantified by UV absorbance on a Nanodrop 2000c.

CDR1 and CDR2, per the germline V gene (reference sequence), are MNHEY and SMNVEV. Trimming leaves V shorter by 8 bases and J shorter by 0 bases, with the junction holding 12 bases beyond the gene matches. The CDR3 runs 16 amino acids, cysteine and phenylalanine included. Only the CDR3 part of the read is kept: 48 bases, read in frame from the first base. This sample was included in a study of shared clonotypes between healthy human individuals (dated by TCRdb to 2020 to 2021). As for the study more broadly: The cohort included a few men and a couple of women between 18 and 49 years of age. To estimate repertoire size and how much clonotype sharing occurs between individuals, the study deeply sequenced the blood TCR repertoires of roughly 5 healthy adults. For each donor, CD4 naive and CD4 memory were each given three plates, CD8 naive was given two plates, and CD8 memory was given one plate. To increase sequencing depth and limit assay-specific biases, different laboratories used diverse techniques to prepare libraries and sequence TCR repertoires. Per donor, leukapheresis produced somewhere between about 0.8 and 9.5 billion PBMCs.

Using the deep immunoSEQ assay, TCR CDR3 regions were amplified from genomic DNA by multiplex PCR. For each cell subset, the extracted genomic DNA was distributed evenly across all wells of several immunoSEQ 96-well plates, and each plate served as one replicate. For sorted subsets, each replicate PCR was loaded with roughly 200 ng genomic DNA, equivalent to 30,000 or so T cell genomes. Purified libraries were measured with a Qubit 3.0 fluorometer, size-checked on a Bioanalyzer 2100, and measured again with the KAPA Library Quantification kit. A separate single-read 150-cycle Illumina NextSeq 550 flow cell was used to sequence each immunoSEQ 96-well plate. Turning to the authors' computational methods: Because the immunoSEQ output held only junctional sequences and lacked quality scores, the filtering could not match the filtering applied to full-length reads. Sequences were annotated with PyIR, a Python wrapper for IgBLAST v1.9, using IMGT germline references to assign V/J genes and CDR3. Reads with weak V/J assignments (E-value above 1e-6), missing CDR3, stop codons, out-of-frame junctions, or ambiguous translated residues were removed. V3J clonotypes were defined by identical inferred V gene, J gene, and CDR3 amino acid sequence. Percentage overlap between repertoires was calculated by dividing the number of shared unique clonotypes by the size of the smaller repertoire. Repertoire richness was assessed with RTK rarefaction, the Chao1 estimator, and Recon v2.1 estimates of unobserved clonotypes. Generation probabilities for all TCRbeta clonotypes obtained by the gDNA method from several donors were computed using OLGA. Entries here come from immuneACCESS through TCRdb and include only in-frame sequences with V and J called. Some clones fail to appear in such tables; in the studies checked, an unresolved V gene covers under half of the shortfall, and the cause of the remainder is unknown. V, J and clone size derive from that table, while D and trimming were established from the DNA sequence. The sample table records hundreds of thousands of clones; approximately 95% of these occur just once. The ten largest clones take up 0.095% to 0.14% of the sample.

What the work shows at the level of the full study, not this receptor alone: Sampling was limited to blood, and TCR repertoires in tissue likely differ from TCR repertoires in blood. Estimated clonotype richness was generally larger for naive than for memory subsets. Higher generation probabilities were observed for clonotypes shared by all four sorted-subset donors than for non-shared clonotypes. Pairwise subsampling indicated that sequencing depth was expected to affect the degree of clonotype sharing among donors. When a handful of donors were compared, the shared fraction of clonotypes was 5% to 6.5% for naive CD4, around 3.5% for naive CD8, 2% to 2.5% for memory CD4, and under 0.5% for memory CD8. Because the study included a small number of donors, the genetic and exposure-history diversity represented was limited. Incomplete sequencing was indicated by rarefaction of sorted-subset datasets, despite the large sequencing depth.

The sequencing sample was made of naive CD8+ T cells sorted from blood. Reading the label with the study, this specimen's cell subset or site is: CD45RA+CCR7+. This clonotype originated in a woman aged 30 to 39 in good health. The sequence joins TRBV27 to TRBJ1-2; TRBD1 aligns with 7 central bases. The DNA reads TGTGCCAGCCGCGGAGGACAGGCGGATGCTAACTATGGCTACACCTTC. Translation gives CASRGGQADANYGYTF.